This TCR beta chain came from a study of cytomegalovirus exposure and HLA in healthy donors. The PCR was carried out with 60 Vbeta primers and 13 Jbeta primers. Generated by immunoSEQ multiplex PCR, the TCRdb table keeps only in-frame clones and is missing some. The sample comprises approximately 150,000 clones, 60% to 85% of which are singletons, and about 7.9% rests with the top ten. Study-wide findings and caveats: Equally common other TCR beta chains were less clonally expanded than HLA-associated ones, a later analysis found. Confirmation was obtained in vitro that three CMV-associated chains are specific for CMV antigens. Sequencing depth roughly uniform across donors was assumed in presence/absence analyses.

Worth noting for this clone: Its target is unknown.

Sample: PBMCs. This TCR came from a male donor in good health and CMV-seropositive.

The CDR3 nucleotides read TGTGCCAGCAGCTACAGATTGAATCAGCCCCAGCATTTT. Translating gives CASSYRLNQPQHF. The V gene is TRBV7-2, the J gene TRBJ1-5; D remains ambiguous. CDR3 length equals 13 residues. V gave up 4 bases and J gave up 4 bases, with 8 bases separating them. Germline V gene lookup returns CDR1 SGHTA and CDR2 FQGNSA.